Listed here is a single T cell receptor (beta chain). Its target is unknown. Assay: immunoSEQ multiplex PCR; the TCRdb copy retains only in-frame clones and omits some. The sample records tens of thousands of clones, roughly nine tenths being singletons. The data were taken from a study of OX40 agonist ivuxolimab in advanced cancers. Study results and limitations: Some nonresponders likewise displayed low normalized T-cell clonal expansion.

V shed 7 bases and J shed 12 bases, with 16 bases lying between them. CDR3 length: 12 residues. Germline V gene data show CDR1 as MNHNY and CDR2 as SVGAGI (reference sequence). This clonotype was obtained from an adult with an advanced solid tumor such as melanoma, head and neck, liver or kidney cancer. The sample was CD4+ or CD8+ T cells sorted from blood, taken in a trial of the OX40 agonist ivuxolimab. This chain uses TRBV6-6 with TRBJ1-5; D ambiguous. CDR3: CASTSTGFGQHF. The CDR3 nucleotides read TGTGCCAGCACCTCAACGGGATTCGGCCAGCATTTT.